Listed below are T cell receptor beta chains from one sample, sequenced in a study of regulatory T cells in long-lasting Graves disease. TCRdb itself ran the multiplex PCR reads through MiXCR, one entry per CDR3 protein. The sample gives more than 400,000 distinct CDR3 sequences, less than 20% of which show up once; about 10% is in the top ten. The same data also went into a second study, on T cells in Graves' hyperthyroidism and ophthalmopathy.

The source material was peripheral blood mononuclear cells (PBMCs), sampled at new diagnosis, from a patient treated with antithyroid drugs. The receptors here all came from a woman under 40 with Graves disease. The CDR3 runs from the conserved cysteine through the conserved F or W. The D gene is left open where the match is weak. Not all rows give a size; the values are once, few, many and, for expanded clones, a class.

D,V,size,J,CDR3,DNA
TRBD2,TRBV20-1,many,TRBJ2-3,CSAITGGPNTQYF,TGCAGTGCTATTACGGGAGGGCCGAATACGCAGTATTTT
-,TRBV20-1,few,TRBJ1-2,CSARNRPSNYGYTF,TGCAGTGCTAGAAACAGGCCGTCTAACTATGGCTACACCTTC
-,TRBV10-1,-,TRBJ1-5,CASSVRTDSNQPQHF,TGCGCCAGCAGTGTCCGGACGGATAGCAATCAGCCCCAGCATTTT
-,TRBV29-1,few,TRBJ2-7,CSVEENYRDEQYF,TGCAGCGTTGAAGAGAACTACAGGGACGAGCAGTACTTC
-,TRBV20-1,few,TRBJ2-7,CSASRTSSYEQYF,TGCAGTGCTAGTAGAACCAGCTCCTACGAGCAGTACTTC
-,TRBV7-9,-,TRBJ2-6,CASSLVVGIDNVLTF,TGTGCCAGCAGCTTAGTTGTAGGGATAGACAACGTCCTGACTTTC
-,TRBV27,-,TRBJ2-5,CASSFWDRQETQYF,TGTGCCAGCAGTTTTTGGGATAGGCAAGAGACCCAGTACTTC
-,TRBV2,many,TRBJ1-5,CASSEDRDYQPQHF,TGTGCCAGCAGTGAAGATCGGGATTATCAGCCCCAGCATTTT
-,TRBV12-5,-,TRBJ2-3,CASGLGLTDTQYF,TGTGCTAGTGGTTTGGGACTCACAGATACGCAGTATTTT
TRBD1,TRBV6-2/TRBV6-3,few,TRBJ1-5,CASSKPRSGGLSNQPQHF,TGTGCCAGCAGTAAACCCCGATCAGGGGGCCTGAGCAATCAGCCCCAGCATTTT
-,TRBV9,few,TRBJ2-5,CASSLGLELRETQYF,TGTGCCAGCAGCCTAGGACTCGAACTTCGAGAGACCCAGTACTTC
TRBD2,TRBV9,-,TRBJ2-3,CASSVDPGTSGTGRADTQYF,TGTGCCAGCAGCGTAGACCCCGGGACTAGCGGGACGGGGCGGGCAGATACGCAGTATTTT
-,TRBV27,many,TRBJ2-3,CASSLVSPTDTQYF,TGTGCCAGCAGTTTAGTCTCCCCCACAGATACGCAGTATTTT
TRBD2,TRBV27,many,TRBJ2-1,CASSLWSGGNEQFF,TGTGCCAGCAGTTTATGGTCGGGGGGCAATGAGCAGTTCTTC
-,TRBV18,many,TRBJ2-3,CASSPSRTDTQYF,TGTGCCAGCTCACCATCCCGAACAGATACGCAGTATTTT
TRBD2,TRBV24-1,many,TRBJ2-1,CATSVTGRANYNEQFF,TGTGCCACCAGTGTCACCGGGAGGGCCAATTACAATGAGCAGTTCTTC
-,TRBV27,few,TRBJ1-2,CASRRDGNYGCTF,TGTGCCAGCAGGAGAGACGGAAACTATGGCTGCACCTTC
TRBD1,TRBV2,many,TRBJ2-7,CASSGTGYLYEQYF,TGTGCCAGCAGCGGGACAGGATATCTTTACGAGCAGTACTTC
-,TRBV14,-,TRBJ2-7,CASSQERLPQSYEQYF,TGTGCCAGCAGCCAAGAGAGGCTTCCCCAATCCTACGAGCAGTACTTC
-,TRBV11-2,few,TRBJ2-2,CASSMQNTGELFF,TGTGCCAGCAGCATGCAAAACACCGGGGAGCTGTTTTTT
-,TRBV20-1,few,TRBJ1-2,CSASKQHLYGYTF,TGCAGTGCTAGTAAGCAACACCTCTATGGCTACACCTTC
TRBD2,TRBV5-1,-,TRBJ2-3,CASSPGRGGTDTQYF,TGCGCCAGCAGCCCCGGGCGGGGAGGGACAGATACGCAGTATTTT
-,TRBV6-1,many,TRBJ2-7,CASSEPGAYEQYF,TGTGCCAGCAGTGAACCGGGGGCCTACGAGCAGTACTTC
-,TRBV7-8,-,TRBJ2-5,CASSLPQVQETQYF,TGTGCCAGCAGCTTACCCCAGGTCCAAGAGACCCAGTACTTC
-,TRBV27,-,TRBJ2-7,CASSSGDSAYEQYF,TGTGCCAGCAGTTCGGGGGACTCAGCCTACGAGCAGTACTTC
TRBD1,TRBV4-1,many,TRBJ1-2,CASSQGPQGDYGYTF,TGCGCCAGCAGCCAAGGTCCACAGGGGGACTATGGCTACACCTTC
-,TRBV20-1,-,TRBJ2-6,CSARDTGSGANVLTF,TGCAGTGCTAGAGATACGGGATCCGGGGCCAACGTCCTGACTTTC
TRBD1,TRBV7-9,-,TRBJ1-1,CASLRTGAMNTEAFF,TGTGCCAGCTTAAGGACAGGGGCAATGAACACTGAAGCTTTCTTT
TRBD2,TRBV5-6,-,TRBJ2-3,CASNPGGSHTDTQYF,TGTGCCAGCAACCCGGGCGGGAGTCACACAGATACGCAGTATTTT
-,TRBV5-1,many,TRBJ2-3,CASSLDAAGADTQYF,TGCGCCAGCAGCTTGGACGCGGCAGGGGCAGATACGCAGTATTTT
-,TRBV5-1,many,TRBJ2-7,CASSLRTTYEQYF,TGCGCCAGCAGCTTACGGACAACATACGAGCAGTACTTC
-,TRBV3-1,many,TRBJ2-7,CASSRASDYEQYF,TGTGCCAGCAGCCGAGCGTCAGACTACGAGCAGTACTTC
-,TRBV5-1,few,TRBJ2-5,CASKFSGGYQETQYF,TGCGCCAGCAAGTTTAGCGGAGGGTACCAAGAGACCCAGTACTTC
TRBD2,TRBV2,many,TRBJ2-3,CASSEGLGGMDTDTQYF,TGTGCCAGCAGTGAAGGTCTGGGAGGGATGGACACAGATACGCAGTATTTT
-,TRBV5-1,-,TRBJ1-5,CASSLVPGEGQPQHF,TGCGCCAGCAGCTTGGTGCCGGGGGAAGGTCAGCCCCAGCATTTT
-,TRBV28,many,TRBJ1-3,CASSYPGPTSGNTIYF,TGTGCCAGCAGTTACCCAGGACCGACCTCTGGAAACACCATATATTTT
TRBD2,TRBV20-1,many,TRBJ2-7,CSALSSGSSYEQYF,TGCAGTGCCTTATCTAGCGGGAGCTCCTACGAGCAGTACTTC
-,TRBV11-2,few,TRBJ1-4,CASSVGDTGGEKLFF,TGTGCCAGCAGCGTAGGGGACACTGGGGGGGAAAAACTGTTTTTT